The 15 T cell receptor beta chains below come from one sample, sequenced in a study of monozygotic twins with inflammatory bowel disease (dated by TCRdb to between 2018 and 2020). Library method: 5' RACE. Reads for this sample came from an Illumina HiSeq 2500. Reads reprocessed by TCRdb are summarized as one entry per CDR3 protein sequence, and DNA is absent. This sample's clone table shows approximately 150,000 distinct CDR3 sequences. 2.4% of the sample rests with the top ten. The sequenced sample consisted of blood. Every receptor here comes from a human donor with ulcerative colitis or Crohn's disease, or a healthy co-twin of an affected twin (not recorded which).

V and J are TRBV11-2 and TRBJ2-3; TCRdb's D call, TRBD1, is unchecked because there is no DNA. Germline V lookup: CDR1 SGHAT, CDR2 FQNNGV. The CDR3 is made up of 18 amino acids. The CDR3 loop reads CASSPHHGQTYGLDTQYF.

The chain is built from TRBV19 and TRBJ2-2. The CDR3 consists of 13 residues. Germline loops: CDR1 LNHDA, CDR2 SQIVND (reference sequence). CDR3 residues: CASSNPNTGELFF.

The rearrangement links TRBV5-4 to TRBJ1-2; TCRdb calls TRBD1, which cannot be checked without DNA. This CDR3 is built from 14 residues. Germline V gene data show CDR1 as SGHNT and CDR2 as YYREEE (reference sequence). The chain's CDR3 is CASSLSTGGFGYTF.

CDR3 amino acids: CASSQGSGAYEQYF. The chain joins TRBV14 to TRBJ2-7; TCRdb's assignment of TRBD2 cannot be checked, as there is no DNA. Germline CDR1 SGHDN, CDR2 FVKESK. The CDR3 runs 14 residues.

The chain uses TRBV18 and TRBJ2-3. This CDR3 region has 15 residues. Germline V gene lookup returns CDR1 KGHSH and CDR2 LQKENI. The CDR3 protein is CASSPNGLGTDTQYF.

The chain uses TRBV10-3 and TRBJ1-6. Germline assignment: CDR1 ENHRY and CDR2 SYGVKD. The CDR3 runs to 15 residues. CDR3 in amino acids: CAISLTASYNSPLHF.

This chain joins TRBV14 and TRBJ1-5; TCRdb gives TRBD1 as the D gene, but with no DNA this cannot be confirmed. The CDR3 extends over 17 amino acids. Germline values: CDR1 SGHDN, CDR2 FVKESK. The CDR3 sequence is CASSHGLRDRIYQPQHF.

V and J are TRBV19 and TRBJ1-2; lacking DNA, the TRBD1 call made by TCRdb goes unchecked. CDR1 LNHDA and CDR2 SQIVND come from the germline V gene (reference sequence). This CDR3 contains 15 residues. The CDR3: CASRRNGGQGYGYTF.

The chain uses TRBV28 and TRBJ1-4; TCRdb calls TRBD1, which cannot be checked without DNA. Germline V gene sequence: CDR1 MDHEN, CDR2 SYDVKM. The CDR3 is made up of 17 amino acids. The CDR3 sequence: CASSSLGGGSTNEKLFF.

The chain is built from TRBV5-1 and TRBJ2-6. The CDR3 is 16 residues long. Germline V CDR1 and CDR2: SGHRS, YFSETQ. CDR3 loop: CASSFSLSSGANVLTF. Combining the CDR3 with reference TRBV5-1 and TRBJ2-6 gives the whole variable domain KAGVTQTPRYLIKTRGQQVTLSCSPISGHRSVSWYQQTPGQGLQFLFEYFSETQRNKGNFPGRFSGRQFSNSRSEMNVSTLELGDSALYLCASSFSLSSGANVLTFGAGSRLTVL.

The chain carries TRBV5-6 and TRBJ2-5; TCRdb outputs TRBD2, but without DNA this stays unchecked. CDR3 length: 16 residues. Germline V gene lookup returns CDR1 SGHDT and CDR2 YYEEEE. CDR3 sequence reads: CASSRRLAGGVETQYF. The whole variable domain, remainder taken from reference TRBV5-6 and TRBJ2-5, is DAGVTQSPTHLIKTRGQQVTLRCSPKSGHDTVSWYQQALGQGPQFIFQYYEEEERQRGNFPDRFSGHQFPNYSSELNVNALLLGDSALYLCASSRRLAGGVETQYFGPGTRLLVL.

The genes are TRBV5-1 and TRBJ2-7; TCRdb reports TRBD1, a call that lacks DNA to check it against. Germline V gene data show CDR1 as SGHRS and CDR2 as YFSETQ. The CDR3 runs to 12 residues. The CDR3 protein is CASRQPPSEQYF.

The chain uses TRBV7-9 and TRBJ2-7. CDR1 and CDR2 from the germline V gene are SEHNR and FQNEAQ (reference sequence). CDR3 length equals 12 residues. The CDR3 sequence: CASSFVVYEQYF.

This sequence joins TRBV6-1 and TRBJ2-7; TCRdb picks TRBD1, but there is no DNA to check that call. The CDR3 is made up of 13 amino acids. The V gene's germline CDR1 is MNHNS and CDR2 SASEGT. The CDR3 spells CASSEGGFGEQYF.

The chain is built from TRBV10-3 and TRBJ2-1; the D gene TCRdb calls, TRBD2, cannot be checked with no DNA. CDR3 length: 13 residues. Germline lookup yields CDR1 ENHRY and CDR2 SYGVKD. This CDR3 reads CATAGLGGNEQFF.